The next 18 T cell receptor beta chains were all read from a single sample in a study of blood T cell repertoires in COVID-19. Method: immunoSEQ multiplex PCR; TCRdb's copy keeps in-frame clones and lacks some. The table records fewer than 150,000 clones, more than 80% of them present only once. Sequenced material: peripheral blood. These receptors were obtained from a human donor in a cohort sampled during active COVID-19.

The chain employs TRBV11-2 and TRBJ1-1, with 10 bases fitting TRBD1. The trim removed 2 bases at V and 4 bases at J, leaving 7 bases unmatched. This CDR3 spans 16 amino acids. Germline values: CDR1 SGHAT, CDR2 FQNNGV. The CDR3 coding sequence is TGTGCCAGCAGCTTATTGACAGGGGGCAGAGGCACTGAAGCTTTCTTT. It codes for CASSLLTGGRGTEAFF.

This sequence joins TRBV18 and TRBJ1-1; D gene unclear. Germline-derived CDR1 and CDR2 are KGHSH and LQKENI. Trimming took 8 bases from V and 5 from J, leaving 12 bases between them. The length of the CDR3 is 12 residues. In nucleotides, the CDR3 is TGTGCCAGCGCGGGAAGGATGACTGAAGCTTTCTTT. It specifies CASAGRMTEAFF.

The chain couples TRBV18 to TRBJ2-1; the match to TRBD1 covers 7 bases. The junction had 2 bases not matched to a gene; V was cut back by 5 bases and J by 4 bases. CDR3 length equals 13 residues. Germline CDR1 is KGHSH and CDR2 is LQKENI. This CDR3 reads CASSWDSYNEQFF. Here the CDR3 DNA reads TGTGCCAGCTCATGGGACAGTTACAATGAGCAGTTCTTC.

This clone was detected only once. The chain's CDR3 is CASSPGLAKNNEQFF. CDR3 in DNA: TGTGCCAGCAGCCCCGGACTAGCGAAGAACAATGAGCAGTTCTTC. The chain combines TRBV7-2 with TRBJ2-1; 9 bases fit TRBD2. This CDR3 is built from 15 residues. CDR1 is SGHTA, CDR2 FQGNSA, per germline. Trimming took 5 bases from V and 5 from J; bases not matched to a gene: 7.

The rearrangement uses TRBV6-1 and TRBJ1-5; possibly TRBD1 for D (6 bases). The length of the CDR3 is 14 residues. Germline V gene data show CDR1 as MNHNS and CDR2 as SASEGT. Between the trimmed V and J ends, which lost 2 bases and 11 bases, there was a span of 16 bases. The CDR3 region has the DNA TGTGCCAGCAGTGAAACCAGGGGAAGGTCAGCCCAGCATTTT. Protein: CASSETRGRSAQHF.

The V and J genes are TRBV6-5 and TRBJ2-5, with TRBD1 as a possible D gene (6 bases). Trimming stripped 6 bases from V and 4 bases from J, with 18 bases between. Per germline, CDR1 MNHEY and CDR2 SVGAGI. CDR3 length: 15 residues. The CDR3 loop is CASSFFGGGRETQYF. The CDR3 DNA reads as TGTGCCAGCAGCTTTTTTGGGGGCGGTCGAGAGACCCAGTACTTC.

CDR3 in amino acids: CASSYSNGGETQYF. The CDR3 DNA reads as TGTGCCAGCAGTTACTCGAACGGGGGGGAGACCCAGTACTTC. The chain recombines TRBV6-6 with TRBJ2-5; 7 positions match TRBD2. The germline gives CDR1 MNHNY, CDR2 SVGAGI (reference sequence). The CDR3 has 14 residues. V shed 0 bases, J shed 5 bases, and the junction held 3 bases outside the gene matches.

The V gene is TRBV7-8, the J gene TRBJ2-1; the D is unclear. Germline V CDR1 and CDR2: SGHVS, FQNEAQ. The CDR3 length is 14 residues. Trimming left V 1 base short and J 7 bases short, with 11 bases between. CDR3 DNA sequence: TGTGCCAGCAGCTTAGTAGCCCAAATAAATGAGCAGTTCTTC. The encoded protein is CASSLVAQINEQFF.

This clone has a single count. This chain links TRBV10-3 with TRBJ2-7; possibly TRBD1 for D (5 bases). Germline CDR1 is ENHRY and CDR2 is SYGVKD. Trimming took 8 bases from V and 4 from J, leaving 15 bases between them. The CDR3 runs 13 residues. The CDR3, as DNA: TGTGCCATCCGAGACAGTTCTGGATACGAGCAGTACTTC. It specifies CAIRDSSGYEQYF.

The chain links TRBV7-8 to TRBJ2-5; D perhaps matches TRBD2 (5 bases). The CDR3 is 13 residues long. V was cut by 5 bases and J by 4 bases, with 11 bases left in between. Germline CDR1 SGHVS, CDR2 FQNEAQ. The CDR3 here is CASSIDGVETQYF. The CDR3 DNA sequence: TGTGCCAGCAGCATCGACGGGGTAGAGACCCAGTACTTC.

This chain links TRBV9 with TRBJ1-6; a possible D gene is TRBD1 (6 bases). The CDR3 has 15 residues. In germline, CDR1 is SGDLS, CDR2 YYNGEE. Trimming left V 4 bases short and J 9 bases short, with 17 bases between. Here the CDR3 DNA reads TGTGCCAGCAGCTCTCTCACAGGGATGGGTTCACCCCTCCACTTT. This gives the protein CASSSLTGMGSPLHF.

The rearrangement uses TRBV19 and TRBJ2-7, with 7 bases aligning to TRBD2. This CDR3 contains 11 residues. Per the germline V gene, CDR1 is LNHDA and CDR2 is SQIVND (reference sequence). V dropped 7 bases and J dropped 6; count of bases not matched to a gene: 3. In DNA, the CDR3 is TGTGCCAGTAAATGGGGGGGCGAGCAGTACTTC. It translates to CASKWGGEQYF.

The rearrangement uses TRBV4-1 and TRBJ2-1; TRBD2 matches at 8 bases. Trimming took 0 bases from V and 3 from J; bases not matched to a gene: 4. The CDR3 length is 16 residues. CDR1 is MGHRA and CDR2 is YSYEKL in the germline V gene. CDR3 loop: CASSQETSGYYNEQFF. In DNA form, the CDR3 reads TGCGCCAGCAGCCAAGAAACTAGCGGATACTACAATGAGCAGTTCTTC.

This rearrangement joins TRBV19 to TRBJ2-5; TRBD2 matches at 8 bases. Germline values: CDR1 LNHDA, CDR2 SQIVND (reference sequence). Trimming at V came to 6 bases and at J to 3 bases, leaving 12 bases not matched to a gene. CDR3 length: 16 amino acids. DNA for the CDR3: TGTGCCAGTAGCCGAGCGGGAGCCCCGCGGGAAGAGACCCAGTACTTC. Protein sequence: CASSRAGAPREETQYF.

V usage is TRBV6-2 or TRBV6-3 and J usage is TRBJ2-2; 10 bases map to TRBD2. Germline V gives CDR1 MNHEY, CDR2 SVGEGT. The V segment lost 0 bases and the J segment 0 bases; nucleotides outside the gene matches: 7. The CDR3 covers 19 residues. The CDR3 loop is CASSYSMASGGSNTGELFF. CDR3 coding DNA: TGTGCCAGCAGTTACTCAATGGCTAGCGGGGGCTCGAACACCGGGGAGCTGTTTTTT.

V gene TRBV5-1 combines with J gene TRBJ2-5; TRBD2 might be the D (7 bases). V lost 0 bases and J 6 bases, leaving 18 bases between the germline ends. The CDR3 totals 16 residues. From germline, CDR1 is SGHRS and CDR2 YFSETQ. The CDR3 nucleotides read TGCGCCAGCAGCTTGGAGGGAGGGGGAGGGCCGAAGACCCAGTACTTC. Translation gives CASSLEGGGGPKTQYF.

This clone was seen a few times. The CDR3 reads CASSLRTGFEAFF. CDR3 DNA: TGTGCCAGCAGCCTGCGGACAGGATTTGAAGCTTTCTTT. The V gene is TRBV7-9, the J gene TRBJ1-1, with 7 bases aligning to TRBD1. Losses at the gene ends were 5 bases for V and 7 bases for J; bases not matched to a gene: 7. CDR3 length equals 13 residues. In germline, CDR1 is SEHNR, CDR2 FQNEAQ (reference sequence).

This chain joins TRBV15 and TRBJ2-1, with 9 bases that match TRBD2. The germline V gene has CDR1 LNHNV and CDR2 YYDKDF (reference sequence). V shed 1 base, J shed 5 bases, and the junction held 3 bases outside the gene matches. CDR3 size: 15 residues. CDR3 in DNA: TGTGCCACCAGCAGAGCGCGGGAGGGTGACAATGAGCAGTTCTTC. Its protein is CATSRAREGDNEQFF.